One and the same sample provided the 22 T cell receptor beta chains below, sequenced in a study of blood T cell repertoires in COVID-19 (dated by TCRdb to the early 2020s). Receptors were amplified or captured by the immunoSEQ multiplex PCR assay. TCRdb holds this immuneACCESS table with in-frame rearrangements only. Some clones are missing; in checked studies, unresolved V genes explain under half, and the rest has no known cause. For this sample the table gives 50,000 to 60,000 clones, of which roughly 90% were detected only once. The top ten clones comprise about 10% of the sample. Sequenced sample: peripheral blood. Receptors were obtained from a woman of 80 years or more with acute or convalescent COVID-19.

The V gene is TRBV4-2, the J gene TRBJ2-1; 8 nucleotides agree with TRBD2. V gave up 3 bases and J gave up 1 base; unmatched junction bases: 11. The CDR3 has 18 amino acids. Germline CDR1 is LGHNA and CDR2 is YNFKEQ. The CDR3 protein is CASSQNRGTGGSYNEQFF. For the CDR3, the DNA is TGTGCCAGCAGCCAGAATAGAGGGACGGGAGGGTCCTACAATGAGCAGTTCTTC.

The CDR3 coding sequence is TGTGCCAGCTCACCCCAGCGGGAGACCCAAGAGCAGTTCTTC. It encodes CASSPQRETQEQFF. The J gene is TRBJ2-1, the V gene TRBV18, with 8 bases aligning to TRBD2. CDR1 and CDR2 from the germline V gene are KGHSH and LQKENI. Trimming cost V 3 bases and J 10 bases; bases outside gene matches: 8. The CDR3 runs to 14 residues.

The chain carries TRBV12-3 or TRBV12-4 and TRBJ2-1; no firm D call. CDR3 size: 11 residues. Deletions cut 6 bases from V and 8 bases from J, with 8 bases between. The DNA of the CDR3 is TGTGCCAGCAGCCTACGGTATGAGCAGTTCTTC. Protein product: CASSLRYEQFF.

This CDR3 reads CAWSAGTGSNYGYTF. The DNA of the CDR3 is TGTGCCTGGAGTGCCGGGACAGGGTCCAACTATGGCTACACCTTC. This rearrangement joins TRBV30 to TRBJ1-2; TRBD1 agrees at 9 bases. The CDR3 sequence is 15 residues long. Germline V gene lookup returns CDR1 GTSNPN and CDR2 SVGIG (reference sequence). The V segment lost 1 base and the J segment 2 bases; nucleotides outside the gene matches: 5.

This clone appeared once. CDR3 in amino acids: CASSSLFRGTEAFF. Written as DNA, the CDR3 is TGTGCCAGCAGTTCCCTCTTCAGGGGCACTGAAGCTTTCTTT. This sequence joins TRBV6-5 and TRBJ1-1; D is possibly TRBD1 (6 bases). Trimming left V 4 bases short and J 4 bases short, with 13 bases between. The CDR3 is 14 residues long. Germline CDR1 reads MNHEY; CDR2 reads SVGAGI.

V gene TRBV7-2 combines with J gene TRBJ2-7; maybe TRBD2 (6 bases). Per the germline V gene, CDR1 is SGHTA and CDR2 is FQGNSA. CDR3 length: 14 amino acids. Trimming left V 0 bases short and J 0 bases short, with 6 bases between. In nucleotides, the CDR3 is TGTGCCAGCAGCTTAGCCGGGAGCTCCTACGAGCAGTACTTC. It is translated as CASSLAGSSYEQYF. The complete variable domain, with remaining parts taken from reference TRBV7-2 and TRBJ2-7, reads GAGVSQSPSNKVTEKGKDVELRCDPISGHTALYWYRQSLGQGLEFLIYFQGNSAPDKSGLPSDRFSAERTGGSVSTLTIQRTQQEDSAVYLCASSLAGSSYEQYFGPGTRLTVT.

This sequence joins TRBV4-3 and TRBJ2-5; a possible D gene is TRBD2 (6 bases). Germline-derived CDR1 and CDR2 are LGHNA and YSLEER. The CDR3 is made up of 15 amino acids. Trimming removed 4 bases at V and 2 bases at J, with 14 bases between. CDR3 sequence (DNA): TGCGCCAGCAGCCGAGACGCTAGCGCACAAGAGACCCAGTACTTC. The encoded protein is CASSRDASAQETQYF.

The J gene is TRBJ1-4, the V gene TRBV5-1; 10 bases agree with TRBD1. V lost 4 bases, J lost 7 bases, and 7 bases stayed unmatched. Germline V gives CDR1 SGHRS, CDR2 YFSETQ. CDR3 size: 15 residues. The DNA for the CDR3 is TGCGCCAGCAGCGACCCGGGACAGGGGTTTGAAAAACTGTTTTTT. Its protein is CASSDPGQGFEKLFF.

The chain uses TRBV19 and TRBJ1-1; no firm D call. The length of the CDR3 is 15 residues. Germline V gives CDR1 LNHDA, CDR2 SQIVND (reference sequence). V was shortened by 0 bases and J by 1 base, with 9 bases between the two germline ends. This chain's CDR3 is CASSIDHSQNTEAFF. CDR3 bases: TGTGCCAGTAGTATAGATCACAGTCAGAACACTGAAGCTTTCTTT.

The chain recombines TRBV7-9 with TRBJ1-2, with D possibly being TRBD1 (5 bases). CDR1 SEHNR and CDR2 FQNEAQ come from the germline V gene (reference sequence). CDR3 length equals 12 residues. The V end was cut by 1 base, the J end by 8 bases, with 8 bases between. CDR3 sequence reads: CASSLVTEGYTF. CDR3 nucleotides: TGTGCCAGCAGCTTAGTGACAGAAGGCTACACCTTC.

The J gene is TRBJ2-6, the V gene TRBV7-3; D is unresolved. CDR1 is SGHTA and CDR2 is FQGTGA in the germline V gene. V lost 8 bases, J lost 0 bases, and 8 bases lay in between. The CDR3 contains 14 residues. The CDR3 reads CASGPSSGANVLTF. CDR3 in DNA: TGTGCCAGCGGCCCCAGCTCTGGGGCCAACGTCCTGACTTTC. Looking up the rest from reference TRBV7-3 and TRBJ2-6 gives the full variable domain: GAGVSQTPSNKVTEKGKYVELRCDPISGHTALYWYRQSLGQGPEFLIYFQGTGAADDSGLPNDRFFAVRPEGSVSTLKIQRTERGDSAVYLCASGPSSGANVLTFGAGSRLTVL.

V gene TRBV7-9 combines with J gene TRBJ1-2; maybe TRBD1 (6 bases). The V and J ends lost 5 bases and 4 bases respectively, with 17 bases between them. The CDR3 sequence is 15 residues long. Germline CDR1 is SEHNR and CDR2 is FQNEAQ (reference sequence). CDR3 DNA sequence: TGTGCCAGCAGCCCCTGGGGGGGCGTTGGCTATGGCTACACCTTC. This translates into CASSPWGGVGYGYTF.

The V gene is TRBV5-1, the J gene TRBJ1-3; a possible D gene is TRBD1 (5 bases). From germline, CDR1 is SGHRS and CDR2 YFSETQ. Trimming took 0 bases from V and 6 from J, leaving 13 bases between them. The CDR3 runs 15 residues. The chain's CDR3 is CASSLAPGDENTIYF. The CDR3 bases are TGCGCCAGCAGCTTGGCCCCGGGGGACGAAAACACCATATATTTT.

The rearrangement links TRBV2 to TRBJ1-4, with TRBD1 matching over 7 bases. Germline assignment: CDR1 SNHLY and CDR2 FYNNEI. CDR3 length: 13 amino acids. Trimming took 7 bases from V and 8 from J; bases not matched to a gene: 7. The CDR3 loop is CASNKQGQEKLFF. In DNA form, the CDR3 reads TGTGCCAGCAATAAACAGGGGCAAGAAAAACTGTTTTTT.

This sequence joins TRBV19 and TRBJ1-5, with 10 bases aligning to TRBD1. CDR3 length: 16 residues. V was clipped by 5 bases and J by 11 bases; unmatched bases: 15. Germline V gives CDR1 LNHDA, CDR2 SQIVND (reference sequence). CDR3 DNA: TGTGCCAGTAGTTTCTCCGGGACAGGGGCCAAGATAGCCCAGCATTTT. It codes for CASSFSGTGAKIAQHF.

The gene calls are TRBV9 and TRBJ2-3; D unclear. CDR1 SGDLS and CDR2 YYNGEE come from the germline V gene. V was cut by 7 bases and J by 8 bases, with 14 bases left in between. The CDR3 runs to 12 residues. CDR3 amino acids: CASGHPSGTQYF. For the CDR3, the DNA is TGTGCCAGCGGCCATCCATCGGGTACGCAGTATTTT.

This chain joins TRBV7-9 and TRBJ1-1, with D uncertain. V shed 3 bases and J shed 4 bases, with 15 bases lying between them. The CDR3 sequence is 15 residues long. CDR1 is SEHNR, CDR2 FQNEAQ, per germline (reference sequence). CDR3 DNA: TGTGCCAGCAGCTTTAGCGGCAACCGGGGCACTGAAGCTTTCTTT. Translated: CASSFSGNRGTEAFF. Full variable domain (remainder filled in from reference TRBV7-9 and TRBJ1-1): DTGVSQNPRHKITKRGQNVTFRCDPISEHNRLYWYRQTLGQGPEFLTYFQNEAQLEKSRLLSDRFSAERPKGSFSTLEIQRTEQGDSAMYLCASSFSGNRGTEAFFGQGTRLTVV.

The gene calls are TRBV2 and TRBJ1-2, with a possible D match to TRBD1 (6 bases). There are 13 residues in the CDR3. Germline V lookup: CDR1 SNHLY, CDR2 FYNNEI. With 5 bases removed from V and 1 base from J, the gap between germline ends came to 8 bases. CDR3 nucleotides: TGTGCCAGCAGTAGGACAGATAACTATGGCTACACCTTC. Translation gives CASSRTDNYGYTF.

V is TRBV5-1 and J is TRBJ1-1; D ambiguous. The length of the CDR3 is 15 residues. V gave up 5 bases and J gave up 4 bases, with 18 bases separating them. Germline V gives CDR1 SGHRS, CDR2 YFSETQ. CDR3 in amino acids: CASRYREKPTTEAFF. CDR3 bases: TGCGCCAGCAGGTATAGGGAGAAACCCACCACTGAAGCTTTCTTT. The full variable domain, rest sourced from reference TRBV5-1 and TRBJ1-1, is KAGVTQTPRYLIKTRGQQVTLSCSPISGHRSVSWYQQTPGQGLQFLFEYFSETQRNKGNFPGRFSGRQFSNSRSEMNVSTLELGDSALYLCASRYREKPTTEAFFGQGTRLTVV.

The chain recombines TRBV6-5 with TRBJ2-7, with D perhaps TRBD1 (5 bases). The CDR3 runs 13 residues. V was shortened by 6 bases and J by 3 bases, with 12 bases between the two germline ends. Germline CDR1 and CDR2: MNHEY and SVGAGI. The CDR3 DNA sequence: TGTGCCAGCAGCCTAAGCACAGGCTACGAGCAGTACTTC. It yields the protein CASSLSTGYEQYF.

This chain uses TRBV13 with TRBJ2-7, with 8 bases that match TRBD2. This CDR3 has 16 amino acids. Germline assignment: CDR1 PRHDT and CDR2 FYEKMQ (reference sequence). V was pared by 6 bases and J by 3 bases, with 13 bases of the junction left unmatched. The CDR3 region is CASRASSGRGDYEQYF. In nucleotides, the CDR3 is TGTGCCAGCAGAGCAAGCAGCGGGAGAGGGGACTACGAGCAGTACTTC.

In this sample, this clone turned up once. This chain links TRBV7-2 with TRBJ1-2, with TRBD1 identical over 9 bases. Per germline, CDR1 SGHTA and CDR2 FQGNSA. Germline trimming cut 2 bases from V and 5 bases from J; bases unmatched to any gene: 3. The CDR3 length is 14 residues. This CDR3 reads CASSLTGGLYGYTF. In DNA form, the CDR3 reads TGTGCCAGCAGCTTAACAGGGGGCTTGTATGGCTACACCTTC.